This is a list of T cell receptor beta chains from one sample in a study of CXCR3-negative and CXCR3-positive naive CD8 T cells. TCRdb reprocessed the 5' RACE reads and stores each CDR3 protein as one record, lacking DNA. The sample includes about 5,500 distinct CDR3 sequences. Sequencing was done on a sample of naive CXCR3- CD8+ T cells from blood. The receptors shown here come from a human donor in good health. Some clones in this sample may be carry-over from other donors' samples. Both conserved end residues are part of each CDR3. The listing skips clone size in some rows; elsewhere it reads once, few, many or a size class.

v_call	clone_size	j_call	cdr3_aa
TRBV21-1	NA	TRBJ2-1	CASSNDFVRTSGSNEQFF
TRBV4-1	NA	TRBJ2-5	CASSLRSTQETQYF
TRBV7-9	medium-sized	TRBJ1-1	CASSSSGSSEAFF
TRBV4-2	NA	TRBJ1-5	CASSQEGQPQHF
TRBV5-1	medium-sized	TRBJ2-1	CASSLGLAGVGPYNEQFF
TRBV7-8	NA	TRBJ2-3	CASSLSADTQYF
TRBV4-2	medium-sized	TRBJ1-1	CASSQDGENSEAFF
TRBV6-6	NA	TRBJ2-3	CASSSGVTDTQYF
TRBV7-2	medium-sized	TRBJ1-2	CASSSSQGHYGYTF
TRBV12-3/TRBV12-4	medium-sized	TRBJ2-7	CASSDTEGYEQYF
TRBV6-2/TRBV6-3	medium-sized	TRBJ2-1	CASSPSQGLFHEQFF
TRBV2	medium-sized	TRBJ2-7	CASSAVAGAYEQYF
TRBV29-1	NA	TRBJ1-2	CSVDSPGRVYGYTF
TRBV29-1	medium-sized	TRBJ1-4	CSARTGINEKLFF
TRBV29-1	medium-sized	TRBJ2-1	CSSGLAYEQFF
TRBV7-9	medium-sized	TRBJ2-1	CASSLRTSAYNEQFF
TRBV2	NA	TRBJ2-5	CASSEPPGETQYF
TRBV12-3/TRBV12-4	NA	TRBJ1-1	CASRPQGVRVGTEAFF
TRBV7-9	medium-sized	TRBJ2-7	CASSLVLYEQYF
TRBV7-2	medium-sized	TRBJ2-1	CASSLVGRPSNEQFF
TRBV5-1	NA	TRBJ2-3	CASQLAGGTDTQYF
TRBV7-6	NA	TRBJ2-1	CASSGDSYNEQFF
TRBV4-3	medium-sized	TRBJ1-6	CASSHASGTGASPLHF
TRBV20-1	NA	TRBJ2-5	CSARDWGLSVRETQYF
TRBV29-1	medium-sized	TRBJ2-7	CSVGPSTIYEQYF
TRBV29-1	NA	TRBJ1-2	CSVRDSKTYGYTF
TRBV28	medium-sized	TRBJ2-3	CASRPDFGTVSTDTQYF
TRBV7-6	NA	TRBJ1-1	CASSLGGGDTEAFF
TRBV29-1	medium-sized	TRBJ2-7	CSVEGGDYEQYF
TRBV4-1	NA	TRBJ1-4	CASSQGETIDEKLFF
TRBV27	NA	TRBJ1-1	CASSFALTGEAFF
TRBV6-6	NA	TRBJ1-2	CASSYLSGPDHGYTF
TRBV2	NA	TRBJ2-7	CASRSRTGEQYF
TRBV29-1	medium-sized	TRBJ2-2	CSVEDLGGGPGELFF
TRBV3-1	NA	TRBJ1-1	CASSPVGRTVGGTEAFF
TRBV3-1	NA	TRBJ2-7	CAGSQDPGVYEQYF
TRBV29-1	medium-sized	TRBJ1-2	CSAASGEGYTF
TRBV29-1	medium-sized	TRBJ2-7	CSVEYTGYEQYF
TRBV7-2	NA	TRBJ1-1	CASSLDQGAATEAFF
TRBV9	NA	TRBJ1-6	CASSGTGPNSPLHF
TRBV10-1	medium-sized	TRBJ2-1	CASSEKLAGGGPEQFF
TRBV12-3/TRBV12-4	medium-sized	TRBJ2-5	CASSLAGGAPEETQYF
TRBV19	medium-sized	TRBJ1-1	CASTTDRVISEAFF
TRBV20-1	NA	TRBJ2-7	CSARDQSYEQYF
TRBV20-1	medium-sized	TRBJ2-5	CSARDLRAARVVQETQYF
TRBV29-1	medium-sized	TRBJ2-5	CSVEAATSGYQETQYF
TRBV20-1	medium-sized	TRBJ1-2	CSARSGNYGYTF
TRBV4-3	medium-sized	TRBJ1-1	CASSLKTVGNTEAFF
TRBV20-1	medium-sized	TRBJ1-2	CSARGTDSYGYTF
TRBV29-1	NA	TRBJ1-2	CSVPPGFLNYGYTF
TRBV10-3	NA	TRBJ2-1	CAISGTSAGPEQFF
TRBV5-1	medium-sized	TRBJ2-7	CASSLAGGRDHEQYF
TRBV20-1	NA	TRBJ2-3	CSARGSPSTDTQYF
TRBV5-1	medium-sized	TRBJ1-1	CASCLDAYMNTEAFF
TRBV6-4	NA	TRBJ2-1	CASSEGPAGAYNEQFF
TRBV7-2	medium-sized	TRBJ2-7	CASSPGTGWYEQYF
TRBV20-1	NA	TRBJ2-5	CSAPPTSGWGGETQYF